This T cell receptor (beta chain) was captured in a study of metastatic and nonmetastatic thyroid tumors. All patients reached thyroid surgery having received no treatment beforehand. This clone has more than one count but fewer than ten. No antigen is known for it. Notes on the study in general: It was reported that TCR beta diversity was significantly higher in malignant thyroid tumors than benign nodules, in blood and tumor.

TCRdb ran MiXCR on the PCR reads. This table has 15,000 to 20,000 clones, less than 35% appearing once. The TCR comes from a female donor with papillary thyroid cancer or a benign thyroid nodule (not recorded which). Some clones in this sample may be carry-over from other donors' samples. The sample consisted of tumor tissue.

The CDR3 DNA sequence: TGCGCCAGCAGCCGTGAAGGGATTATAACTAATGAAAAACTGTTTTTT. Protein sequence: CASSREGIITNEKLFF. This rearrangement joins TRBV5-1 to TRBJ1-4; D unclear. CDR1 and CDR2 from the germline V gene are SGHRS and YFSETQ. The ends were cut back, 4 bases at V and 1 base at J, with 14 bases in the middle. This CDR3 has 16 residues.